The T cell receptor beta chain described here comes from a study of vaccination effects on CD4 cells after COVID-19. The germline V and J ends were trimmed by 7 bases and 5 bases, with 15 bases remaining between them. The CDR3 contains 13 residues. The V gene's germline CDR1 is SGHRS and CDR2 YFSETQ. About this clone itself: As yet, its antigen is unknown.

ViraFEST assay sequencing came after antigen-specific CD4+ T cells were expanded with viral peptide pools. After roughly 9 days in culture, the CD4+ T cells were isolated. As their vaccination, participants received two doses of either BNT162b2 or mRNA-1273. Only in-frame clones appear in the TCRdb table, and some are missing; sequencing was by immunoSEQ multiplex PCR. The sample shows about 16,000 clones, 70% to 80% of them seen only once. Sequenced material: CD4+ T cells from PBMCs cultured with HCoV-NL63 spike peptides, taken after COVID-19 vaccination. The chain uses TRBV5-1 and TRBJ1-1, with D perhaps TRBD1 (5 bases). This sequence originates from a human donor who received a COVID-19 vaccine. The CDR3 loop reads CASRDQGKTEAFF. The DNA for the CDR3 is TGCGCCAGCCGGGACCAGGGAAAGACTGAAGCTTTCTTT.